This TCR beta chain was recovered during a study of shared clonotypes between healthy human individuals. Study-level background: Plates per donor: three CD4 naive, three CD4 memory, two CD8 naive, one CD8 memory.

Only in-frame clones appear in the TCRdb table, and some are missing; sequencing was by immunoSEQ multiplex PCR. The sample lists 2 million to 3 million clones, roughly 93% occurring once. Trimming took off 2 bases at V and 7 bases at J, with 10 bases between the two ends. The CDR3 runs 13 residues. The germline V gene encodes CDR1 SGHTA and CDR2 FQGNSA. The specimen sequenced was naive CD4+ T cells from PBMCs. The subset: CD45RA+ positively selected. The chain joins TRBV7-2 to TRBJ2-3; D unresolved. The sequence derives from a man younger than 30 in good health. Some clones in this sample may be carry-over from other donors' samples. CDR3 region: CASSLSKINTQYF. As DNA, the CDR3 is TGTGCCAGCAGCTTAAGTAAAATTAATACGCAGTATTTT.